This T cell receptor beta chain was captured in a study of cytomegalovirus exposure and HLA in healthy donors. Primers included in the PCR were 60 Vbeta and 13 Jbeta primers. Repertoires were generated with immunoSEQ multiplex PCR, while TCRdb's copy carries only in-frame clones and drops some. The repertoire holds 150,000 to 200,000 clones, over 65% seen once, with roughly 7.1% in the top ten. Losses at the gene ends were 4 bases for V and 8 bases for J; bases not matched to a gene: 4. Germline lookup yields CDR1 MGHRA and CDR2 YSYEKL. The CDR3 sequence is 13 residues long. This chain joins TRBV4-1 and TRBJ1-2; the match to TRBD1 covers 10 bases. The TCR was taken from a man aged 40-49 years in good health and CMV-seropositive. The sample comprised PBMCs. CDR3 in DNA: TGCGCCAGCAGCCGAGGACAGGGGGAAGGCTACACCTTC. Translated: CASSRGQGEGYTF.